This TCR beta chain emerged from a study of cytomegalovirus exposure and HLA in healthy donors. This CDR3 has 12 amino acids. Germline CDR1 and CDR2: KGHSH and LQKENI. Trimming took 2 bases from V and 4 from J, leaving 5 bases between them. As concerns this clone: Its antigen is as yet unknown.

Each donor was healthy, and each was a bone marrow donor. Findings and caveats of the study: For presence/absence analyses, sequencing depth was assumed to be roughly uniform across donors. Overall, approximately 150 TCR beta chains were annotated as cytomegalovirus-associated. V- and J-gene trimming in TCR beta was tied to a missense DCLRE1C variant by an analysis performed later.

Amplification used 60 Vbeta primers and 13 Jbeta primers. Some clones are missing from TCRdb's copy, which holds only in-frame ones; the method was immunoSEQ multiplex PCR. In the table there are about 200,000 clones, 82% of which are singletons. J is TRBJ2-5 and V is TRBV18; D is uncertain. Material: PBMCs. The TCR was taken from a boy aged 2-9 years in good health and CMV-seronegative. This CDR3 is CASSPTGETQYF. In DNA, the CDR3 is TGTGCCAGCTCACCAACGGGAGAGACCCAGTACTTC.